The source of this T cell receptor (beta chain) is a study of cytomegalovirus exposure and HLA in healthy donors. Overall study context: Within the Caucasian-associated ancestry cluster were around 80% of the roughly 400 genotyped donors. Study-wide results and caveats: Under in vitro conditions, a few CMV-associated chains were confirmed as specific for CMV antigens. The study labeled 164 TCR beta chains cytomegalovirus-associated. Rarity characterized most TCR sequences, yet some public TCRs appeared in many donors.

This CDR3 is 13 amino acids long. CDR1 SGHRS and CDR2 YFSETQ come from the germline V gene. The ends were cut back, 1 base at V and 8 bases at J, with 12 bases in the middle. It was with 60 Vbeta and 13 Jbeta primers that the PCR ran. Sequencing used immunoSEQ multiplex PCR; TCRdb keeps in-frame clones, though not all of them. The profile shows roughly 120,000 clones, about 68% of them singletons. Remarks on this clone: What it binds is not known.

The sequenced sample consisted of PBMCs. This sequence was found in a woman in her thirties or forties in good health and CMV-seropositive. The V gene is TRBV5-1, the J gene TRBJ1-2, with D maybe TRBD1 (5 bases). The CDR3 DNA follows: TGCGCCAGCAGCTTGTTCCAGGGTGCCGGCTACACCTTC. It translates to CASSLFQGAGYTF.